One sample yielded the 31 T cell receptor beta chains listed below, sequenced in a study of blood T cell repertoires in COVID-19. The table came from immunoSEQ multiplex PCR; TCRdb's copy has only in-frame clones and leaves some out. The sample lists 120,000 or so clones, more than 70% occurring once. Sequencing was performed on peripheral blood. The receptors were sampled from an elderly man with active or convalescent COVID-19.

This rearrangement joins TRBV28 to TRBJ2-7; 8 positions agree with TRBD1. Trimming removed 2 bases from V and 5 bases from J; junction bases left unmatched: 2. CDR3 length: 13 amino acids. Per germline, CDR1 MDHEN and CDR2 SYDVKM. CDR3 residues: CASSLPDRDEQYF. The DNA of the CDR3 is TGTGCCAGCAGTTTACCGGACAGGGACGAGCAGTACTTC.

CDR3: CSVGAGGNQPQHF. CDR3 DNA sequence: TGCAGCGTTGGGGCCGGGGGCAATCAGCCCCAGCATTTT. V gene TRBV29-1 combines with J gene TRBJ1-5, with D hard to call. Trimming shortened V by 4 bases and J by 2 bases, and 9 bases separated the two germline ends. This CDR3 has 13 residues. Germline CDR1 and CDR2: SQVTM and ANQGSEA.

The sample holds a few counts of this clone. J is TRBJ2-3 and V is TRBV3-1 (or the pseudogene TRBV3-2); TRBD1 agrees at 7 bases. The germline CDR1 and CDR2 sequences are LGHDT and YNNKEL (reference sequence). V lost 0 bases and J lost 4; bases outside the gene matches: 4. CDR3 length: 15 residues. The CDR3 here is CASSQDLTGADTQYF. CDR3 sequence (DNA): TGTGCCAGCAGCCAAGATCTTACAGGGGCAGATACGCAGTATTTT.

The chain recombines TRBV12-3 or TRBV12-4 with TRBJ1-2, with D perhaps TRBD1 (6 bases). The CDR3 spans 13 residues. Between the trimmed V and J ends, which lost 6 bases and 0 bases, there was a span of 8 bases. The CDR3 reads CASSRGSNYGYTF. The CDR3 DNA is TGTGCCAGCAGCAGGGGCTCTAACTATGGCTACACCTTC.

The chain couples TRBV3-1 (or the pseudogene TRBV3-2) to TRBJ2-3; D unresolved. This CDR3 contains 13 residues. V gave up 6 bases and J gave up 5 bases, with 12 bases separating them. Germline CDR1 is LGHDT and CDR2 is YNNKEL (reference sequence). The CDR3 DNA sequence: TGTGCCAGCAGTCAGAATCTAGGAGATACGCAGTATTTT. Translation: CASSQNLGDTQYF.

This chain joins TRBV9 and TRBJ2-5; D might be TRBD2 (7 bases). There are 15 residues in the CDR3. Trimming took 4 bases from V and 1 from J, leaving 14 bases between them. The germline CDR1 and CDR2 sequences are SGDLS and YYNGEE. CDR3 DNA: TGTGCCAGCAGCCCCCGAGGGGGGGTCCAAGAGACCCAGTACTTC. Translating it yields CASSPRGGVQETQYF.

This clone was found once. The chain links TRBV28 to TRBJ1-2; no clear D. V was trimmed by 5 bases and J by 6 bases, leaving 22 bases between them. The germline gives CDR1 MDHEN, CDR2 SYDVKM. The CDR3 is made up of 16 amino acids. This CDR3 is CASSPIGREVIDGYTF. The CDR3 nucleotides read TGTGCCAGCAGTCCAATTGGAAGGGAGGTAATAGATGGCTACACCTTC.

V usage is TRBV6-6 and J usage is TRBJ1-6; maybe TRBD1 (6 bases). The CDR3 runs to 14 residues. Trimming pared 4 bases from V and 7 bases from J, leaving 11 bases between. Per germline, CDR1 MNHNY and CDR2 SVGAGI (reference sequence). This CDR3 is CASSFAGENSPLHF. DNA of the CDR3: TGTGCCAGCAGTTTTGCAGGGGAGAATTCACCCCTCCACTTT.

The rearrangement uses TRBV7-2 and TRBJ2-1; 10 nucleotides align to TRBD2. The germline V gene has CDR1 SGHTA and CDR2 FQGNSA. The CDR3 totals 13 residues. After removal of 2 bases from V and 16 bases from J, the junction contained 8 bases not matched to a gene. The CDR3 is CASSLLLAGEGFF. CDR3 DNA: TGTGCCAGCAGCTTACTCCTAGCGGGGGAGGGATTCTTC.

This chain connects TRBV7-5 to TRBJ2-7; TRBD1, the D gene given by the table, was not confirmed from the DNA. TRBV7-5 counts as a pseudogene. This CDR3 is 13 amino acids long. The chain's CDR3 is CARKYRANYEQYF. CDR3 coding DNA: TGTGCCAGAAAATACAGGGCAAACTACGAGCAGTACTTC.

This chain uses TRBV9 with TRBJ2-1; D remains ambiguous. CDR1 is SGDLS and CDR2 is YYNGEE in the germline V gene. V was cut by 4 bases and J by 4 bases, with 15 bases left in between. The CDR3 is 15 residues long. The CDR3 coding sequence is TGTGCCAGCAGCCCATCTACGACACCTTACAATGAGCAGTTCTTC. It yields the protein CASSPSTTPYNEQFF.

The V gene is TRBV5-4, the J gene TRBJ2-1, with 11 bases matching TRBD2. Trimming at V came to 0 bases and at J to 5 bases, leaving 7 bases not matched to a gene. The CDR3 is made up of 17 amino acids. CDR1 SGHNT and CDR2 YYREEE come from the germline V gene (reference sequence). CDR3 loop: CASSLALLAGVNNEQFF. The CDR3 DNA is TGTGCCAGCAGCTTGGCCCTACTAGCGGGGGTTAACAATGAGCAGTTCTTC. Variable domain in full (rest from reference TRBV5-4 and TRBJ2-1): ETGVTQSPTHLIKTRGQQVTLRCSSQSGHNTVSWYQQALGQGPQFIFQYYREEENGRGNFPPRFSGLQFPNYSSELNVNALELDDSALYLCASSLALLAGVNNEQFFGPGTRLTVL.

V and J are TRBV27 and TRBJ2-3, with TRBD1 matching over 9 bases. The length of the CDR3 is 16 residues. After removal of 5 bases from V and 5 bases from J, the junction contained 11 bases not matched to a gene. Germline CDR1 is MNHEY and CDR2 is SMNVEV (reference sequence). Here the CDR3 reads CASSTRDRASVDTQYF. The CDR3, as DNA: TGTGCCAGCAGTACCCGGGACAGGGCCTCGGTAGATACGCAGTATTTT.

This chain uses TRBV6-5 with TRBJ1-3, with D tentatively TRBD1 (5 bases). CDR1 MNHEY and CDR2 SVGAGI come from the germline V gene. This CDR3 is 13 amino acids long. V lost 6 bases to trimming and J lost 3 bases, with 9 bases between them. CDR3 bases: TGTGCCAGCAGGGGGCTTTATGGAAACACCATATATTTT. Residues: CASRGLYGNTIYF.

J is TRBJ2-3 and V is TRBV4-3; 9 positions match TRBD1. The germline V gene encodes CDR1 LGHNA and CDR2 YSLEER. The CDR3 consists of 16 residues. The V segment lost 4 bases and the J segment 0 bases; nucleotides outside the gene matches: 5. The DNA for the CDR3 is TGCGCCAGCAGCCGAGGACAGGGGTCGAGCACAGATACGCAGTATTTT. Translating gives CASSRGQGSSTDTQYF.

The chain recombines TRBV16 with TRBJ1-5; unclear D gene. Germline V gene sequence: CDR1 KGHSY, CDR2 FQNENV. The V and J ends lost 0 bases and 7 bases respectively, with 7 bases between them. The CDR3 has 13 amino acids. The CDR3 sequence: CASSQSREQPQHF. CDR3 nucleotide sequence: TGTGCCAGCAGCCAATCTCGGGAACAGCCCCAGCATTTT.

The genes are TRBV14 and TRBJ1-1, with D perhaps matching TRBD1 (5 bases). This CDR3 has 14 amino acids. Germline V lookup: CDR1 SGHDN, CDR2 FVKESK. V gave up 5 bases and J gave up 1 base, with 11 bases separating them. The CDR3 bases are TGTGCCAGCAGCTATAGGACAACGAACACTGAAGCTTTCTTT. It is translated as CASSYRTTNTEAFF.

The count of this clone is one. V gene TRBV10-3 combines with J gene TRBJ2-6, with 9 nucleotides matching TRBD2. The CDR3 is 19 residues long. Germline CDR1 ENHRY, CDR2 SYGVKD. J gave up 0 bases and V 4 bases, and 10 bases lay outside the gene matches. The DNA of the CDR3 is TGTGCCATCAGTGGCGGGTGGCTAGCGGGGCACTCTGGGGCCAACGTCCTGACTTTC. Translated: CAISGGWLAGHSGANVLTF.

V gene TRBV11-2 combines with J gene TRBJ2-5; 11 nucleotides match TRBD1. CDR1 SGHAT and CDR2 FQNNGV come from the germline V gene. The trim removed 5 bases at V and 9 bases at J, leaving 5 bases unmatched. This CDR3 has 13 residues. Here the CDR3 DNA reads TGTGCCAGCAGCCCTCGGGACAGGGGGGCCCAGTACTTC. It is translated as CASSPRDRGAQYF.

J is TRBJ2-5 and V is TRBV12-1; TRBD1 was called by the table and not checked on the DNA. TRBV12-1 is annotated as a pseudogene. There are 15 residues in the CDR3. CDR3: CASRQQGCGKETQYF. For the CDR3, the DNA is TGTGCCAGCCGACAACAGGGCTGTGGTAAAGAGACCCAGTACTTC.

The CDR3 DNA is TGCGCCAGCAGCCGCTGGGGAGGAGCGAACACTGAAGCTTTCTTT. Amino acid sequence: CASSRWGGANTEAFF. This chain connects TRBV4-3 to TRBJ1-1; D not certain. Trimming removed 4 bases from V and 1 base from J, with 13 bases in between. Germline V gene data show CDR1 as LGHNA and CDR2 as YSLEER. The CDR3 covers 15 residues.

In DNA, the CDR3 is TGTGCCAGTAAGCGGGACCTGAGGGACACTGAAGCTTTCTTT. Amino acid sequence: CASKRDLRDTEAFF. The V and J genes are TRBV19 and TRBJ1-1; D is perhaps TRBD1 (5 bases). CDR3 size: 14 residues. CDR1 is LNHDA and CDR2 is SQIVND in the germline V gene (reference sequence). V shed 7 bases and J shed 3 bases, with 15 bases lying between them.

CDR3 sequence reads: CASSNRGRDYGYTF. In DNA form, the CDR3 reads TGTGCCAGCAGTAACAGGGGGCGCGACTATGGCTACACCTTC. This chain links TRBV2 with TRBJ1-2, with 9 nucleotides matching TRBD1. Germline assignment: CDR1 SNHLY and CDR2 FYNNEI. V was pared by 5 bases and J by 3 bases, with 4 bases of the junction left unmatched. This CDR3 spans 14 amino acids.

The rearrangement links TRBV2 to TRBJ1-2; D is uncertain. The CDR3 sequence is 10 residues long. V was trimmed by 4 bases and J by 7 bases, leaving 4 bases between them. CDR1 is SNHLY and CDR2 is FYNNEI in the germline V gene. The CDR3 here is CASSGSGYTF. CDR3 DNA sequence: TGTGCCAGCAGTGGGAGTGGCTACACCTTC.

The CDR3 spells CASSPPGSFPHTQYF. CDR3 DNA sequence: TGTGCCAGCAGCCCACCGGGATCCTTCCCCCATACGCAGTATTTT. The gene calls are TRBV7-3 and TRBJ2-3; maybe TRBD2 (5 bases). This CDR3 spans 15 amino acids. Germline loops: CDR1 SGHTA, CDR2 FQGTGA. V was pared by 5 bases and J by 7 bases, with 19 bases between.

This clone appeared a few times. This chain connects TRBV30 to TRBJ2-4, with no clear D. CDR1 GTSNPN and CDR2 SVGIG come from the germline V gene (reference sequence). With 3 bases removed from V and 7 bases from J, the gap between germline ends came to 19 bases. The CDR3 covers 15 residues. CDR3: CAWRSMRLQRNIQYF. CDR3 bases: TGTGCCTGGAGATCAATGAGGCTTCAAAGGAACATTCAGTACTTC.

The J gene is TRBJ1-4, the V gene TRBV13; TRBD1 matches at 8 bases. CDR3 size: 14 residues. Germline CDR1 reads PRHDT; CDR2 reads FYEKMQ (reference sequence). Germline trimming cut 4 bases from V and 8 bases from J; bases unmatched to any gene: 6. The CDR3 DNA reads TGTGCCAGCAGCTACCGGACAGGGTGGGAAAAACTGTTTTTT. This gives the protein CASSYRTGWEKLFF.

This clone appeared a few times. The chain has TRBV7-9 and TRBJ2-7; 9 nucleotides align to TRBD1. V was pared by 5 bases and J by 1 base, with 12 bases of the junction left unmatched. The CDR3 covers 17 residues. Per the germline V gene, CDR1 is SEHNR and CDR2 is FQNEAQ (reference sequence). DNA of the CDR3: TGTGCCAGCAGCGGCCGGGACAGGGCGACTATTTCCTACGAGCAGTACTTC. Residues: CASSGRDRATISYEQYF.

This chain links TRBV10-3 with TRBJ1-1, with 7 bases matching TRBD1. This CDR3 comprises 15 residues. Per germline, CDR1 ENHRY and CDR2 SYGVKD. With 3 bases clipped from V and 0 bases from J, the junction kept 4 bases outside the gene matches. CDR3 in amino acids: CAISDRGQLNTEAFF. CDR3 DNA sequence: TGTGCCATCAGTGATCGGGGACAGTTGAACACTGAAGCTTTCTTT.

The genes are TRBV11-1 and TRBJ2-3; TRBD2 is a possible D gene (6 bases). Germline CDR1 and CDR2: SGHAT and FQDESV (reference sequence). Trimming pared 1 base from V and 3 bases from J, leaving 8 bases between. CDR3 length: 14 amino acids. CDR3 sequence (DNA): TGTGCCAGCAGCTTAGAAGGACTAACAGATACGCAGTATTTT. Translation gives CASSLEGLTDTQYF.

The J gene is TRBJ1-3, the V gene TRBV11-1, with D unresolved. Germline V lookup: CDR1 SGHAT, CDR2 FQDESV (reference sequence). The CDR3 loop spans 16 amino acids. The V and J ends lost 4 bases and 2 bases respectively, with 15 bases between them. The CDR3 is CASSSLIALAGNTIYF. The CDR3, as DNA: TGTGCCAGCAGCTCACTAATCGCTTTAGCTGGAAACACCATATATTTT.